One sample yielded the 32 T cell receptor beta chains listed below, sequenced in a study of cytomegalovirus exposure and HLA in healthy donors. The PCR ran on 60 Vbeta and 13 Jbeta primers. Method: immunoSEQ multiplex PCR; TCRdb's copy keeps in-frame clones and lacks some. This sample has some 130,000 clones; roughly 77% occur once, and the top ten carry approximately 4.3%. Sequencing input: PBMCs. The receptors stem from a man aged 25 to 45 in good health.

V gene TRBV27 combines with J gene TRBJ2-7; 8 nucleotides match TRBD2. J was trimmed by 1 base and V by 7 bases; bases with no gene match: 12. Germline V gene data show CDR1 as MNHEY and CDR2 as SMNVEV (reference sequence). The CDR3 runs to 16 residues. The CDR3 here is CASIPRGLAGSYEQYF. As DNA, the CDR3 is TGTGCCAGCATTCCTCGAGGGTTAGCGGGGTCCTACGAGCAGTACTTC.

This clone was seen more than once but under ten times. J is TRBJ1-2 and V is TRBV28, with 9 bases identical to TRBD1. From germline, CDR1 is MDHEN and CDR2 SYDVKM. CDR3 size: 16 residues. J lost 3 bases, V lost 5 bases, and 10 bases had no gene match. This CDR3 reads CASSTTGTGYDYGYTF. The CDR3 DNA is TGTGCCAGCAGTACCACCGGGACAGGGTATGACTATGGCTACACCTTC.

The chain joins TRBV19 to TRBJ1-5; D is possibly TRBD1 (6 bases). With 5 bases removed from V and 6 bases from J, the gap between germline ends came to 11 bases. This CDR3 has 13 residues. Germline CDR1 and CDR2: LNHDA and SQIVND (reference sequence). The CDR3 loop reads CASSEQGGQPQHF. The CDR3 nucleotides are TGTGCCAGTAGTGAACAGGGTGGTCAGCCCCAGCATTTT.

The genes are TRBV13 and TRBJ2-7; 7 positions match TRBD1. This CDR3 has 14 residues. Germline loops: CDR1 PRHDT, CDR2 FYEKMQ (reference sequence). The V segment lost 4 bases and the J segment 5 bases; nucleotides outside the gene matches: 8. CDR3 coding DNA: TGTGCCAGCAGCTCAGACAGGGTCGTCCACGAGCAGTACTTC. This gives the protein CASSSDRVVHEQYF.

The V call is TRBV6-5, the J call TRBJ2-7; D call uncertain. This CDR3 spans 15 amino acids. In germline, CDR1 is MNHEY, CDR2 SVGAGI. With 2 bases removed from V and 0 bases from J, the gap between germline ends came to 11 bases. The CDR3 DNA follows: TGTGCCAGCAGTTACGAGTCTGTTAGCTCCTACGAGCAGTACTTC. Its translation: CASSYESVSSYEQYF.

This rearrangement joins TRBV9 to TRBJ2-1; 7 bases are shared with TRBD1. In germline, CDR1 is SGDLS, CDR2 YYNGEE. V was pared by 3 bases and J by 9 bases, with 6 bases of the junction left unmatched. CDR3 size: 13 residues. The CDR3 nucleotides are TGTGCCAGCAGCGCCCCTGACAGGGCTGAGCAGTTCTTC. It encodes CASSAPDRAEQFF.

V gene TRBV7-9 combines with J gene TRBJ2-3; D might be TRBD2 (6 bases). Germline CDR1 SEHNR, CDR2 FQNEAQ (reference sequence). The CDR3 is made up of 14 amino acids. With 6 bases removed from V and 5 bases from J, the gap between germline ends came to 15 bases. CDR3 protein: CASSSERRGDTQYF. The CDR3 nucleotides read TGTGCCAGCAGTTCCGAGCGGAGGGGAGATACGCAGTATTTT.

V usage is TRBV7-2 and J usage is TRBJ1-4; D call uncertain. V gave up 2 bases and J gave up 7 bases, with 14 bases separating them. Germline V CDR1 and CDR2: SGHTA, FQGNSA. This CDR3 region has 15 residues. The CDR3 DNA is TGTGCCAGCAGCTTAATCGGGGATCGGGGTGAAAAACTGTTTTTT. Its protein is CASSLIGDRGEKLFF.

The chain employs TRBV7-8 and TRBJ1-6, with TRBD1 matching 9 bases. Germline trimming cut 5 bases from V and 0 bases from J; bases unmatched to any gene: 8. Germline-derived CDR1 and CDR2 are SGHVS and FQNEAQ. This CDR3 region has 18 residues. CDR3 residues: CASSLSGTGSSYNSPLHF. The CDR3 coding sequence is TGTGCCAGCAGCCTCTCCGGGACAGGGAGCTCCTATAATTCACCCCTCCACTTT.

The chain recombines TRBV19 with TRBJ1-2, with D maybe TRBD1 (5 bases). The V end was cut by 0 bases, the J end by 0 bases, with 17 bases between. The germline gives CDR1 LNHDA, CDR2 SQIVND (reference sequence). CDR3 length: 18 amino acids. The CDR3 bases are TGTGCCAGTAGTATAGATGGGGCTACGATCGGAGCTAACTATGGCTACACCTTC. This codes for CASSIDGATIGANYGYTF.

The CDR3 protein is CASSLAGDTGELFF. The CDR3 DNA reads as TGTGCCAGCAGCCTAGCGGGAGACACCGGGGAGCTGTTTTTT. The chain carries TRBV5-5 and TRBJ2-2, with 10 bases identical to TRBD2. From germline, CDR1 is SGHKS and CDR2 YYEKEE (reference sequence). Trimming removed 4 bases from V and 3 bases from J; junction bases left unmatched: 0. This CDR3 comprises 14 residues.

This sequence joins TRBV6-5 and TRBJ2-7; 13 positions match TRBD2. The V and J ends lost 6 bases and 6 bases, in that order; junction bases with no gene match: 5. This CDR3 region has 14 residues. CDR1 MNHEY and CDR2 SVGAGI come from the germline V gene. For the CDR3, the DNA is TGTGCCAGCAGACCGGGACTAGCGGGATCCGAGCAGTACTTC. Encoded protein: CASRPGLAGSEQYF.

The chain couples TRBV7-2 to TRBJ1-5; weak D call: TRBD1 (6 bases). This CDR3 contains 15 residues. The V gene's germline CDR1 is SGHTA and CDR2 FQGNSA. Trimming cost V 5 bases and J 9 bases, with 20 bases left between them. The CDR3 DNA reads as TGTGCCAGCAGCCCGGGGGGGGGCGTTCGGGGGCCCCAGCATTTT. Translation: CASSPGGGVRGPQHF.

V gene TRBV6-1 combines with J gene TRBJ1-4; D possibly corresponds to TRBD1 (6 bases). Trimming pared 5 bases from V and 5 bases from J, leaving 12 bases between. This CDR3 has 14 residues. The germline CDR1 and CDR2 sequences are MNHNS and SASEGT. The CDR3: CASSFSGGNEKLFF. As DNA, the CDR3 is TGTGCCAGCAGTTTCTCGGGGGGCAATGAAAAACTGTTTTTT.

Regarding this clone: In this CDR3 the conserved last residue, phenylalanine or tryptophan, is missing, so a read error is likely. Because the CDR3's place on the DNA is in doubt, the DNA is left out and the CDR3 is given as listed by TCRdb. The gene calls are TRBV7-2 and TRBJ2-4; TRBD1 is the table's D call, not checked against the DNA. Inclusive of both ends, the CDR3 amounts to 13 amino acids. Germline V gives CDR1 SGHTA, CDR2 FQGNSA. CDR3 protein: CASSPRAGGEWGL.

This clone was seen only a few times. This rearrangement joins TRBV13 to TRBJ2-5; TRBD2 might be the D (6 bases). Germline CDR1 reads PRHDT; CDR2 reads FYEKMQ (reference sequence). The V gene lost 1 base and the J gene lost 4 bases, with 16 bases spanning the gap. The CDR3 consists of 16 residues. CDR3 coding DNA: TGTGCCAGCAGCTTAGTGGGTTTAGGAGCGGGAGAGACCCAGTACTTC. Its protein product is CASSLVGLGAGETQYF.

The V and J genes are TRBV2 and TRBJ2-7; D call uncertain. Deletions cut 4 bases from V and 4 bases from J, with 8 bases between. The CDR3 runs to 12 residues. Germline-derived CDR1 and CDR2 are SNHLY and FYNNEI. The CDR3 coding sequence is TGTGCCAGCAGTGGGCTGCCTTACGAGCAGTACTTC. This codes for CASSGLPYEQYF.

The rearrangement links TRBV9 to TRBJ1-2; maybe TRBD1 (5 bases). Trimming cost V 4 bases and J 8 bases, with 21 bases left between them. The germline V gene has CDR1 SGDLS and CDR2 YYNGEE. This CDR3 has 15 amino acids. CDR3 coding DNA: TGTGCCAGCAGCTCCGGGGGGATCATCGGACAAGGCTACACCTTC. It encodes CASSSGGIIGQGYTF.

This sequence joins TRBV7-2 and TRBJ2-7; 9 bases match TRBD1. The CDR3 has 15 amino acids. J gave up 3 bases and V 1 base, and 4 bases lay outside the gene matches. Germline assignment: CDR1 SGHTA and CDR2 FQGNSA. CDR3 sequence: CASSLVTGGRYEQYF. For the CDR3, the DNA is TGTGCCAGCAGCTTAGTAACAGGGGGCCGCTACGAGCAGTACTTC. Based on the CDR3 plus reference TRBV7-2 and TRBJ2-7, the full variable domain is GAGVSQSPSNKVTEKGKDVELRCDPISGHTALYWYRQSLGQGLEFLIYFQGNSAPDKSGLPSDRFSAERTGGSVSTLTIQRTQQEDSAVYLCASSLVTGGRYEQYFGPGTRLTVT.

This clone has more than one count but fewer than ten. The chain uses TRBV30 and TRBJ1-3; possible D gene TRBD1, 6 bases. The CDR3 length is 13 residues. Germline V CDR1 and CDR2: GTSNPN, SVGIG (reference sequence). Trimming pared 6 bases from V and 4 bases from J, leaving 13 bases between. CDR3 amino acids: CACPRTDGNTIYF. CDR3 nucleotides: TGTGCCTGCCCTAGGACAGACGGAAACACCATATATTTT.

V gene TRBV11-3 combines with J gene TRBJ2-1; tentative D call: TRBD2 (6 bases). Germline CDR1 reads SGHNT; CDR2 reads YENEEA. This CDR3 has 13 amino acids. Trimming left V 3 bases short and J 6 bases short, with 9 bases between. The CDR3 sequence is CASSLRGRNEQFF. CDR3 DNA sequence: TGTGCCAGCAGCTTGCGGGGCCGCAATGAGCAGTTCTTC.

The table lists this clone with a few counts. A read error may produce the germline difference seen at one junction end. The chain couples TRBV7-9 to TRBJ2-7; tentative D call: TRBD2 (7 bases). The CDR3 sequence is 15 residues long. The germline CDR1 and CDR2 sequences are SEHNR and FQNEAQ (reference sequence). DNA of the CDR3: TGTTCCAGCAGCCCAGGTCGGGGGGCCTCCTACGAGCAGTACTTC. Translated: CSSSPGRGASYEQYF.

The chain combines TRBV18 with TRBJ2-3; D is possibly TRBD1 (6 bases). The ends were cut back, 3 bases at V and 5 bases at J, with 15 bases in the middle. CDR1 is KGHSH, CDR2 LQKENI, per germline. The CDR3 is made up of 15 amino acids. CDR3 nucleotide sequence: TGTGCCAGCTCACCCAGGGGAAGCGGAGTAGATACGCAGTATTTT. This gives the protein CASSPRGSGVDTQYF.

The CDR3 sequence is CASSPATSGRDEQFF. CDR3 nucleotide sequence: TGTGCCAGTAGCCCGGCGACTAGCGGGAGGGATGAGCAGTTCTTC. The V and J genes are TRBV19 and TRBJ2-1; 14 bases match TRBD2. This CDR3 is 15 amino acids long. Germline CDR1 reads LNHDA; CDR2 reads SQIVND (reference sequence). After removal of 6 bases from V and 8 bases from J, the junction contained 6 bases not matched to a gene.

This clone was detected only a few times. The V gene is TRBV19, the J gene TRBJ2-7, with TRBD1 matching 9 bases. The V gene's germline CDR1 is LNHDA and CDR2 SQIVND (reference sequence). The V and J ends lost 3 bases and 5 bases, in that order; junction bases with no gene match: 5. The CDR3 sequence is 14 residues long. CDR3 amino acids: CASSMGQGFNEQYF. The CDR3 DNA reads TGTGCCAGTAGTATGGGACAGGGCTTCAACGAGCAGTACTTC.

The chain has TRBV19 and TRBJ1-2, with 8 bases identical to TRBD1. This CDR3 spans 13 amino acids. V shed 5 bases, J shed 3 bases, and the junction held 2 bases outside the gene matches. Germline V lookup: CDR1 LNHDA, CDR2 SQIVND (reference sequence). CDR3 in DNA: TGTGCCAGTAGTCCAGGGGGCTACTATGGCTACACCTTC. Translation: CASSPGGYYGYTF.

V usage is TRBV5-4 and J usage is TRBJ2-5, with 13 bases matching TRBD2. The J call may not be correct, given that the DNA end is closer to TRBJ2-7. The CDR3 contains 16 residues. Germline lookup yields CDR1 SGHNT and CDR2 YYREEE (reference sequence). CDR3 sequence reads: CASSKAGTSGKYEQYF. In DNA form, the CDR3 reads TGTGCCAGCAGCAAGGCCGGGACTAGCGGGAAGTACGAGCAGTACTTC.

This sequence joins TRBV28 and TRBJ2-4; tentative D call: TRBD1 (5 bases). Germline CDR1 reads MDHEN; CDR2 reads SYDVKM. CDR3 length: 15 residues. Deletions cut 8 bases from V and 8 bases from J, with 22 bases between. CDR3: CASRTVGQGRDIQYF. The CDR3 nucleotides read TGTGCCAGCCGTACCGTAGGGCAGGGTAGGGACATTCAGTACTTC.

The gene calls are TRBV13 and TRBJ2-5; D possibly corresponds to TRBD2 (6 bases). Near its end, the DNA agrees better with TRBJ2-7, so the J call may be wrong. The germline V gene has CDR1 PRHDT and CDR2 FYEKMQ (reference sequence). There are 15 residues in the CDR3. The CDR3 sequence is CASRPWGERPGEQYF. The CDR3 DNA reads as TGTGCCAGCAGGCCCTGGGGGGAGAGACCCGGCGAGCAGTACTTC.

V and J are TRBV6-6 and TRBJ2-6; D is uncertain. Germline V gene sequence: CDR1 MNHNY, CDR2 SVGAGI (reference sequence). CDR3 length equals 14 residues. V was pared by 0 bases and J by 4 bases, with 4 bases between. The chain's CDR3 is CASSYSGGANVLTF. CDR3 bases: TGTGCCAGCAGTTACTCGGGCGGGGCCAACGTCCTGACTTTC.

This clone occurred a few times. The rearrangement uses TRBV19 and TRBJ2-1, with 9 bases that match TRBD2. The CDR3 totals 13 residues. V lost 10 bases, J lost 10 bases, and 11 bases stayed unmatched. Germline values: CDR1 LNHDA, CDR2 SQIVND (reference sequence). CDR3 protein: CATSGRSPGEQFF. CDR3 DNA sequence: TGTGCCACCAGCGGGAGGTCCCCCGGAGAGCAGTTCTTC.

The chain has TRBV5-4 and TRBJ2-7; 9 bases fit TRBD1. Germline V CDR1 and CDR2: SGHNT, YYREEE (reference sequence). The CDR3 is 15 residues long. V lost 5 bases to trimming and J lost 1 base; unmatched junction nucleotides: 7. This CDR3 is CASRSWGQGSYEQYF. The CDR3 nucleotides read TGTGCCAGCAGGTCTTGGGGACAGGGTTCCTACGAGCAGTACTTC.